A single sample gave rise to the 17 T cell receptor beta chains below, sequenced in a study of cytotoxic CD8 clonotypes in ibrutinib-treated CLL. The method was immunoSEQ multiplex PCR; TCRdb's version includes in-frame clones alone and lacks a portion of them. Here the sample spans 100,000 to 150,000 clones, 75% to 90% being singletons. Source: PBMCs, taken after 24 months of ibrutinib treatment. These receptors came from a human donor with chronic lymphocytic leukemia.

This clone is a singleton in its sample. The chain joins TRBV10-1 to TRBJ2-6, with 7 bases aligning to TRBD1. Looked up from germline, CDR1 is WNHNN and CDR2 is SYGVQD (reference sequence). CDR3 length: 19 amino acids. V was pared by 2 bases and J by 0 bases, with 10 bases of the junction left unmatched. This CDR3 is CASSERGPLTNSGANVLTF. The CDR3 nucleotides read TGCGCCAGCAGTGAGAGGGGGCCGTTAACGAACTCTGGGGCCAACGTCCTGACTTTC.

V and J are TRBV7-2 and TRBJ2-5, with D maybe TRBD2 (5 bases). CDR1 and CDR2 (germline): SGHTA, FQGNSA. Trimming removed 5 bases from V and 1 base from J, with 23 bases in between. This CDR3 region has 18 residues. Written as DNA, the CDR3 is TGTGCCAGCAGCCCCCGAGGGTTCTCGGGGTGGAGCCAAGAGACCCAGTACTTC. It codes for CASSPRGFSGWSQETQYF.

The CDR3 DNA sequence: TGTGCCGGAACAGGCAGGGGGGGTTACGAGCAGTACTTC. Translating gives CAGTGRGGYEQYF. The gene calls are TRBV30 and TRBJ2-7; D assignment may be TRBD1 or TRBD2 (7 bases each). This CDR3 contains 13 residues. V was cut by 8 bases and J by 4 bases, with 18 bases left in between. The germline CDR1 and CDR2 sequences are GTSNPN and SVGIG (reference sequence).

This rearrangement joins TRBV7-3 to TRBJ2-3; 9 positions agree with TRBD1. CDR1 is SGHTA and CDR2 is FQGTGA in the germline V gene. The ends lost 5 bases at V and 8 bases at J; junction bases unmatched: 8. The CDR3 runs 14 residues. CDR3 protein: CASSQGQGIGTQYF. The DNA for the CDR3 is TGTGCCAGCAGCCAGGGACAGGGCATTGGTACGCAGTATTTT.

The chain uses TRBV15 and TRBJ2-3, with TRBD1 matching 10 bases. The CDR3 is 17 residues long. The J segment lost 6 bases and the V segment lost 4 bases, leaving 13 bases of the junction unmatched. From germline, CDR1 is LNHNV and CDR2 YYDKDF (reference sequence). CDR3 sequence (DNA): TGTGCCACCAGCAATCCCGGGACAGGGGACTTGCTGGATACGCAGTATTTT. It encodes CATSNPGTGDLLDTQYF.

This clone was detected a few times. This chain uses TRBV28 with TRBJ1-2, with 8 bases matching TRBD1. Germline V gene lookup returns CDR1 MDHEN and CDR2 SYDVKM. V shed 8 bases and J 2 bases; nucleotides not matched to a gene: 7. The CDR3 totals 14 residues. CDR3 in DNA: TGTGCCAGCTGGCAAAGGACAGGGAACTATGGCTACACCTTC. It is translated as CASWQRTGNYGYTF.

This rearrangement joins TRBV30 to TRBJ2-7; D is undetermined. Germline V gives CDR1 GTSNPN, CDR2 SVGIG (reference sequence). V was cut by 2 bases and J by 3 bases, with 8 bases left in between. There are 12 residues in the CDR3. In DNA, the CDR3 is TGTGCCTGGAGTCCCAACCACTACGAGCAGTACTTC. Translating it yields CAWSPNHYEQYF.

The chain links TRBV2 to TRBJ2-1, with a possible D match to TRBD1 (6 bases). V dropped 6 bases and J dropped 12 bases, with 15 bases sitting between them. CDR1 SNHLY and CDR2 FYNNEI come from the germline V gene. The CDR3 runs to 12 residues. The CDR3 DNA reads as TGTGCCAGCAGGTGGGACAACGCGGGGCAGTTCTTC. It translates to CASRWDNAGQFF.

The chain uses TRBV6-6 and TRBJ1-4; possibly TRBD1 for D (5 bases). Germline CDR1 reads MNHNY; CDR2 reads SVGAGI (reference sequence). The CDR3 totals 12 residues. The CDR3 DNA is TGTGCTTCACAGGTCCCCAGTGGAAAACTGTTTTTT. This translates into CASQVPSGKLFF.

V and J are TRBV7-2 and TRBJ1-5; TRBD1 aligns across 7 bases. CDR1 and CDR2 from the germline V gene are SGHTA and FQGNSA. The CDR3 is 15 amino acids. The V segment lost 5 bases and the J segment 1 base; nucleotides outside the gene matches: 5. The CDR3 reads CASSTGVESNQPQHF. The DNA for the CDR3 is TGTGCCAGCAGCACAGGGGTAGAGAGCAATCAGCCCCAGCATTTT. Complete variable domain (other parts from reference TRBV7-2 and TRBJ1-5): GAGVSQSPSNKVTEKGKDVELRCDPISGHTALYWYRQSLGQGLEFLIYFQGNSAPDKSGLPSDRFSAERTGGSVSTLTIQRTQQEDSAVYLCASSTGVESNQPQHFGDGTRLSIL.

The gene calls are TRBV28 and TRBJ2-7; D not resolved. Trimming removed 3 bases at V and 5 bases at J, with 14 bases between. The CDR3 is made up of 14 amino acids. The germline CDR1 and CDR2 sequences are MDHEN and SYDVKM. This chain's CDR3 is CASSFDSQSHEQYF. The CDR3 bases are TGTGCCAGCAGTTTTGACTCCCAGTCCCACGAGCAGTACTTC.

This clone was observed a few times. The V and J genes are TRBV9 and TRBJ2-3; 16 bases map to TRBD2. This CDR3 region has 18 residues. Germline values: CDR1 SGDLS, CDR2 YYNGEE. The junction had 8 bases not matched to a gene; V was cut back by 0 bases and J by 7 bases. As DNA, the CDR3 is TGTGCCAGCAGCGTAGAGGGGACTAGCGGGGGGGGACGAAATACGCAGTATTTT. Protein: CASSVEGTSGGGRNTQYF.

V is TRBV5-6 and J is TRBJ1-4; 7 bases are a match to TRBD1. After removal of 4 bases from V and 4 bases from J, the junction contained 7 bases not matched to a gene. Germline V gene lookup returns CDR1 SGHDT and CDR2 YYEEEE. The CDR3 extends over 15 amino acids. The CDR3 loop reads CASSLAGTVNEKLFF. The DNA of the CDR3 is TGTGCCAGCAGCCTGGCGGGGACAGTTAATGAAAAACTGTTTTTT. Full variable domain (remainder filled in from reference TRBV5-6 and TRBJ1-4): DAGVTQSPTHLIKTRGQQVTLRCSPKSGHDTVSWYQQALGQGPQFIFQYYEEEERQRGNFPDRFSGHQFPNYSSELNVNALLLGDSALYLCASSLAGTVNEKLFFGSGTQLSVL.

This chain uses TRBV5-4 with TRBJ2-1; perhaps TRBD1 as D (5 bases). The germline V gene encodes CDR1 SGHNT and CDR2 YYREEE (reference sequence). Trimming took off 2 bases at V and 5 bases at J, with 11 bases between the two ends. This CDR3 spans 14 amino acids. The CDR3 protein is CASSFLSRDNEQFF. The CDR3 nucleotides read TGTGCCAGCAGCTTTCTATCCAGGGACAATGAGCAGTTCTTC.

V gene TRBV5-5 combines with J gene TRBJ2-1; TRBD2 matches 9 bases. CDR3 length: 15 residues. Trimming cost V 4 bases and J 2 bases; bases outside gene matches: 4. Germline assignment: CDR1 SGHKS and CDR2 YYEKEE (reference sequence). The CDR3 nucleotides are TGTGCCAGCAGCCAAGCGGGGGGTACCTACAATGAGCAGTTCTTC. Translated: CASSQAGGTYNEQFF.

The chain is built from TRBV27 and TRBJ2-7; D tentatively fits TRBD1 or TRBD2 (5 bases each). The V end lost 6 bases, the J end lost 3 bases, and 12 bases lay between the germline ends. The CDR3 covers 13 residues. The germline V gene encodes CDR1 MNHEY and CDR2 SMNVEV (reference sequence). The chain's CDR3 is CASRLMGVYEQYF. CDR3 coding DNA: TGTGCCAGCAGATTAATGGGGGTCTACGAGCAGTACTTC.

The genes are TRBV28 and TRBJ2-3; 9 nucleotides agree with TRBD2. Germline CDR1 is MDHEN and CDR2 is SYDVKM. This CDR3 region has 15 residues. V lost 4 bases to trimming and J lost 3 bases; unmatched junction nucleotides: 5. CDR3 protein: CASSSLAGATDTQYF. The CDR3 nucleotides read TGTGCCAGCAGTTCCTTAGCGGGAGCAACAGATACGCAGTATTTT. The variable domain in full, with the rest retrieved from reference TRBV28 and TRBJ2-3, is DVKVTQSSRYLVKRTGEKVFLECVQDMDHENMFWYRQDPGLGLRLIYFSYDVKMKEKGDIPEGYSVSREKKERFSLILESASTNQTSMYLCASSSLAGATDTQYFGPGTRLTVL.